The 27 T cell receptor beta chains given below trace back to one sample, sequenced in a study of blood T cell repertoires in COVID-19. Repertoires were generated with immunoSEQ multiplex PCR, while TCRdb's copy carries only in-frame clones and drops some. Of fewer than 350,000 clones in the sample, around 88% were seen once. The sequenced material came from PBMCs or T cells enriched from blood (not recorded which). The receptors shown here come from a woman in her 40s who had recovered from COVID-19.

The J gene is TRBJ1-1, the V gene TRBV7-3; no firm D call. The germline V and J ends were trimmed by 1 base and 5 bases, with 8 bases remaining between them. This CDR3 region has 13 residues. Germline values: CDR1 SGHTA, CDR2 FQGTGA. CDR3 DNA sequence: TGTGCCAGCAGCTTAAGTAGAGAGACTGAAGCTTTCTTT. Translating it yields CASSLSRETEAFF.

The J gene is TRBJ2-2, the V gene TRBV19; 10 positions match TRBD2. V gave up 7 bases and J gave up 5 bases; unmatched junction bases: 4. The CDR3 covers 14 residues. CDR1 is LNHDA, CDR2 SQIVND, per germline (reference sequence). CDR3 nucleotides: TGTGCCAGTACCGTACTAGCGGGGACCGGGGAGCTGTTTTTT. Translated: CASTVLAGTGELFF. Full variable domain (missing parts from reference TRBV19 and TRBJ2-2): DGGITQSPKYLFRKEGQNVTLSCEQNLNHDAMYWYRQDPGQGLRLIYYSQIVNDFQKGDIAEGYSVSREKKESFPLTVTSAQKNPTAFYLCASTVLAGTGELFFGEGSRLTVL.

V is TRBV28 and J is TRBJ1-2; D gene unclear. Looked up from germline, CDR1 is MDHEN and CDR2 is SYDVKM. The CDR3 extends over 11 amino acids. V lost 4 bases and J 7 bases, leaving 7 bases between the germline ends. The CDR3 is CASSSVPGYTF. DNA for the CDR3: TGTGCCAGCAGTTCGGTACCTGGCTACACCTTC.

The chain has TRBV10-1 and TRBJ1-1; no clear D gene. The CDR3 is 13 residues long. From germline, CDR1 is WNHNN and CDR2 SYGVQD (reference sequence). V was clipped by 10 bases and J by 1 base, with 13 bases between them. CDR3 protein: CATALERNTEAFF. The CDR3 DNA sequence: TGCGCCACCGCACTTGAGCGGAACACTGAAGCTTTCTTT.

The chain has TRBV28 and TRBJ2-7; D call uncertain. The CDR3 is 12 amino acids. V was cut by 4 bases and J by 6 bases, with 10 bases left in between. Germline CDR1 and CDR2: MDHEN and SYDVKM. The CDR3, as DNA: TGTGCCAGCAGTTCCCCCTTGAGCGAGCAGTACTTC. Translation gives CASSSPLSEQYF.

The CDR3 loop reads CASSFGGRADEQYF. The CDR3 nucleotides read TGTGCCAGCAGTTTTGGCGGGAGGGCTGACGAGCAGTACTTC. The chain recombines TRBV28 with TRBJ2-7; TRBD2 agrees at 9 bases. J was trimmed by 5 bases and V by 3 bases; bases with no gene match: 5. The CDR3 is 14 residues long. Per germline, CDR1 MDHEN and CDR2 SYDVKM.

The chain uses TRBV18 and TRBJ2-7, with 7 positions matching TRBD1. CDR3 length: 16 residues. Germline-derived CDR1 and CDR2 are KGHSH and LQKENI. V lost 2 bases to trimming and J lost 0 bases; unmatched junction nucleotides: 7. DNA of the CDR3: TGTGCCAGCTCACCAAGACAGGGCCGACCCTCCTACGAGCAGTACTTC. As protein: CASSPRQGRPSYEQYF.

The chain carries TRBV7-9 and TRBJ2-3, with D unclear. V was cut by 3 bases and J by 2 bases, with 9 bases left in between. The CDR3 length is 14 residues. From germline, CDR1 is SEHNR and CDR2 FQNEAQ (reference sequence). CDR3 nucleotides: TGTGCCAGCAGCTTTGGTCAGTCCACAGATACGCAGTATTTT. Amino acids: CASSFGQSTDTQYF.

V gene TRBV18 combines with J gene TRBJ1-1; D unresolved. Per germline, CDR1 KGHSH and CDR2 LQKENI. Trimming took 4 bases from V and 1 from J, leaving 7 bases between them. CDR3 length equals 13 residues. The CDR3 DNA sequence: TGTGCCAGCTCACGAGTTGAGAACACTGAAGCTTTCTTT. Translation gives CASSRVENTEAFF. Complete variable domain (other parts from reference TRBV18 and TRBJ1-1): NAGVMQNPRHLVRRRGQEARLRCSPMKGHSHVYWYRQLPEEGLKFMVYLQKENIIDESGMPKERFSAEFPKEGPSILRIQQVVRGDSAAYFCASSRVENTEAFFGQGTRLTVV.

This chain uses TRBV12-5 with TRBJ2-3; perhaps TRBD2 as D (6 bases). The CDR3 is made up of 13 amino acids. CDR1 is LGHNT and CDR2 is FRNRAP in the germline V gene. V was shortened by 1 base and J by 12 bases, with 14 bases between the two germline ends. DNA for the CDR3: TGTGCTAGTGGTTTGGATAGCGGAATGACACAGTATTTT. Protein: CASGLDSGMTQYF.

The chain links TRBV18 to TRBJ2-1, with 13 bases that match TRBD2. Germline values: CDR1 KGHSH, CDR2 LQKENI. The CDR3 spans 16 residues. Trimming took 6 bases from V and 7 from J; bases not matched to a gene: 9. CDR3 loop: CASSRGLAGVRNEQFF. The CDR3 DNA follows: TGTGCCAGCTCGCGCGGACTAGCGGGAGTACGGAATGAGCAGTTCTTC.

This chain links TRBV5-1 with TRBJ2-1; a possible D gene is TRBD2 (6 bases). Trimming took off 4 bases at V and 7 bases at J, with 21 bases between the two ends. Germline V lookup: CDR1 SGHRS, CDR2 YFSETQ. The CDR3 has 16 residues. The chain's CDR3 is CASSASSDRRRNEQFF. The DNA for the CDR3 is TGCGCCAGCAGCGCCTCTAGCGACCGGCGAAGGAATGAGCAGTTCTTC.

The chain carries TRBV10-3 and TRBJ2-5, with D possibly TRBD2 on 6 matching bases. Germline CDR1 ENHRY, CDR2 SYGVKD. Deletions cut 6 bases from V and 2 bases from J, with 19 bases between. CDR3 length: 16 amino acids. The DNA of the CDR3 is TGTGCCATCAGCCAATCTCCAGCTAGCGCGCAAGAGACCCAGTACTTC. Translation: CAISQSPASAQETQYF.

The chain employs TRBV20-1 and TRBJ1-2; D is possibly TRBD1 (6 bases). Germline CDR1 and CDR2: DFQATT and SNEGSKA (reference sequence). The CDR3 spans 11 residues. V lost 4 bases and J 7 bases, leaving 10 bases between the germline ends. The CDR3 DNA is TGCAGTGCTAAGGGGGAGGGTGGCTACACCTTC. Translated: CSAKGEGGYTF.

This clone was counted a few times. The CDR3 DNA reads TGTGCCAGCAGCTTAATCGGGACAGGGAAGACCGGGGAGCTGTTTTTT. Protein sequence: CASSLIGTGKTGELFF. The J gene is TRBJ2-2, the V gene TRBV7-6; TRBD1 aligns across 9 bases. The CDR3 spans 16 residues. J gave up 5 bases and V 2 bases, and 6 bases lay outside the gene matches. Germline assignment: CDR1 SGHVS and CDR2 FNYEAQ.

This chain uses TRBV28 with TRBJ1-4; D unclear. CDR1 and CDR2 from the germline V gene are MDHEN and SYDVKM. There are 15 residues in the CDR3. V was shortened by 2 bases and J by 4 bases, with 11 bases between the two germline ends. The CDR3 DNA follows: TGTGCCAGCAGTTTACCGAGCGGAGTTAATGAAAAACTGTTTTTT. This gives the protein CASSLPSGVNEKLFF.

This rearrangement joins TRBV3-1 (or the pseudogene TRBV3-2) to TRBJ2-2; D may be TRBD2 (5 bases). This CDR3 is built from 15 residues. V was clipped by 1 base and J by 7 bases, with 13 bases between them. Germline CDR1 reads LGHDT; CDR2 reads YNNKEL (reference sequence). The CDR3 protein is CASSQVGGSRGELFF. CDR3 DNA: TGTGCCAGCAGCCAAGTCGGCGGGTCCCGCGGGGAGCTGTTTTTT.

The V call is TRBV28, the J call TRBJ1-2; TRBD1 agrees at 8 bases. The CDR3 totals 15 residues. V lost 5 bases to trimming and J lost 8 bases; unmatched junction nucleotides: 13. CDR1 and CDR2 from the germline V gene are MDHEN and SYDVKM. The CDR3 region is CASSSGRQGSRGYTF. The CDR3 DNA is TGTGCCAGCAGTAGTGGGCGACAGGGGAGTCGGGGCTACACCTTC.

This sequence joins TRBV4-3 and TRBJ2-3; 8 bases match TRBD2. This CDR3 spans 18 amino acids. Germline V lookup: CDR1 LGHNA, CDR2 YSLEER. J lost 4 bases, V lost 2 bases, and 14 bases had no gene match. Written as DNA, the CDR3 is TGCGCCAGCAGCCAAATAGGGCCGGGAGGGCCCGGGGCAGATACGCAGTATTTT. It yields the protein CASSQIGPGGPGADTQYF.

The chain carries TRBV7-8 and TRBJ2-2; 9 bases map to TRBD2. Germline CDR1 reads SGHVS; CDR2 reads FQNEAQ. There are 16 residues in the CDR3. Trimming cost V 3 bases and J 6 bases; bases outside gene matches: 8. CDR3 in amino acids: CASSLGSGRGSGELFF. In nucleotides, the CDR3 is TGTGCCAGCAGCTTGGGTAGCGGGAGAGGGTCCGGGGAGCTGTTTTTT.

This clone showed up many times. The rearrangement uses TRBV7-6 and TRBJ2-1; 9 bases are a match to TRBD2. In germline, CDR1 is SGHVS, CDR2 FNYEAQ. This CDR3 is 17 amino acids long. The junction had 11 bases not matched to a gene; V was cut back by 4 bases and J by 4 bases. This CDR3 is CASSSPIAGVRYNEQFF. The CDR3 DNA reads TGTGCCAGCAGCTCCCCAATAGCGGGAGTGAGGTACAATGAGCAGTTCTTC.

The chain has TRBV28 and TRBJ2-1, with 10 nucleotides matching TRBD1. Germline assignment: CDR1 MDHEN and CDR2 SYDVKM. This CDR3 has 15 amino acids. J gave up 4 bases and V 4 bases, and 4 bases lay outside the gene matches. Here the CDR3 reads CASSSPGQGYNEQFF. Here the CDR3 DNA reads TGTGCCAGCAGTTCTCCGGGACAGGGGTACAATGAGCAGTTCTTC.

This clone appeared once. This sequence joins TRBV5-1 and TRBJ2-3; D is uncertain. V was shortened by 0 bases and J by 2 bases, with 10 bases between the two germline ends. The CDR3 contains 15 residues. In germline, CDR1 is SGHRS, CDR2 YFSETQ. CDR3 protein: CASSLVAGTTDTQYF. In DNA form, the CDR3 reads TGCGCCAGCAGCTTGGTGGCAGGTACCACAGATACGCAGTATTTT. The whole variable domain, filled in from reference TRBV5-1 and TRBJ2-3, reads KAGVTQTPRYLIKTRGQQVTLSCSPISGHRSVSWYQQTPGQGLQFLFEYFSETQRNKGNFPGRFSGRQFSNSRSEMNVSTLELGDSALYLCASSLVAGTTDTQYFGPGTRLTVL.

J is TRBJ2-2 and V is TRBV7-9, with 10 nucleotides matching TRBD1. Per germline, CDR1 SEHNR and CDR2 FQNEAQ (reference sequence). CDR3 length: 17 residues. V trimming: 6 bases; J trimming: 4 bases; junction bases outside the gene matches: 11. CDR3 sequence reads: CASSRLPGQGPTGELFF. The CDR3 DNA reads TGTGCCAGCAGTCGTCTACCGGGACAGGGGCCCACCGGGGAGCTGTTTTTT.

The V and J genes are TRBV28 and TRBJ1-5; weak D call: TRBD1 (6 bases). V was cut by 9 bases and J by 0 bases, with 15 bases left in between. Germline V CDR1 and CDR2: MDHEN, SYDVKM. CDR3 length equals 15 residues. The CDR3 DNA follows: TGTGCCAGTGCCTTTGGGGGCGGTAGCAATCAGCCCCAGCATTTT. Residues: CASAFGGGSNQPQHF. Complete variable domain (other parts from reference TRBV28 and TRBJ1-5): DVKVTQSSRYLVKRTGEKVFLECVQDMDHENMFWYRQDPGLGLRLIYFSYDVKMKEKGDIPEGYSVSREKKERFSLILESASTNQTSMYLCASAFGGGSNQPQHFGDGTRLSIL.

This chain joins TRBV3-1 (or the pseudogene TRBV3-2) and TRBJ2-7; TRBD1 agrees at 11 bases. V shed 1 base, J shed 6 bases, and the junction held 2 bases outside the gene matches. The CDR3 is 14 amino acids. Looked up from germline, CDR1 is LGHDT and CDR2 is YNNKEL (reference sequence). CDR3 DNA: TGTGCCAGCAGCCAAGGGACAGGGGGCCGCGAGCAGTACTTC. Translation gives CASSQGTGGREQYF.

The CDR3, as DNA: TGTGCCAGTAGTACCCAAAGACTAGCGGGAGGGCCCAATGAGCAGTTCTTC. Its protein product is CASSTQRLAGGPNEQFF. The chain has TRBV19 and TRBJ2-1, with TRBD2 matching over 14 bases. Germline V gene lookup returns CDR1 LNHDA and CDR2 SQIVND (reference sequence). The CDR3 length is 17 residues. Trimming took 4 bases from V and 6 from J; bases not matched to a gene: 8.